Sequencing of this T cell receptor (beta chain) was carried out in a study of blood T cell repertoires in COVID-19. Study at large: Some COVID-19 samples were acute and others convalescent; all came from the United States, Italy and Spain.

The junction had 9 bases not matched to a gene; V was cut back by 11 bases and J by 7 bases. Germline CDR1 is MDHEN and CDR2 is SYDVKM. This CDR3 is 13 amino acids long. Original analysis: The assay estimated nucleated cells by amplifying reference gene primers. Method: immunoSEQ multiplex PCR; TCRdb's copy keeps in-frame clones and lacks some. For V, J and clone size, that table is used; D and trimming come from the DNA. The table includes about 160,000 clones, approximately 85% detected once. The chain recombines TRBV28 with TRBJ2-2; 8 nucleotides align to TRBD1. This TCR was recovered from a man aged 60-69 years with active or convalescent COVID-19. The sample comprised peripheral blood. CDR3 in amino acids: CAGQGAHVGELFF. The CDR3 nucleotides are TGTGCCGGGCAGGGGGCGCATGTCGGGGAGCTGTTTTTT.